These 9 T cell receptor beta chains were sequenced from one sample in a study of T cells in Graves' hyperthyroidism and ophthalmopathy (dated by TCRdb to between 2017 and 2020). Library creation used multiplex PCR. The sample was run on an Illumina HiSeq 2000. TCR beta CDR3 regions were amplified from RNA transcripts. A first-round RT-PCR of the TCR CDR3 used the HTBI primer set with the Qiagen OneStep RT-PCR kit. TCRdb took the public reads, trimmed them with fastp at Q25, ran MiXCR for clone calling and kept in-frame beta chains. Each CDR3 protein appears once, grouped with its most common genes and DNA. Present in this sample are 400,000 or so distinct CDR3 sequences, more than 14% of which were seen just once. Around 19% of the sample is held by the ten biggest clonotypes. The sequencing sample was made of blood. These receptor sequences come from a woman aged 25 to 39 with Graves' ophthalmopathy.

In its sample, this clonotype was seen many times. Here the CDR3 reads CASSLVGTGDRVTEAFF. DNA for the CDR3: TGTGCCAGCAGCTTAGTAGGGACAGGGGACCGAGTCACTGAAGCTTTCTTT. The genes are TRBV11-2 and TRBJ1-1, with TRBD1 identical over 10 bases. Trimming took 1 base from V and 4 from J; bases not matched to a gene: 9. Germline loops: CDR1 SGHAT, CDR2 FQNNGV. The CDR3 sequence is 17 residues long.

Worth noting for this clonotype: A single base separates this from a much larger clone, so it may be a read error. The chain joins TRBV9 to TRBJ2-2, with TRBD2 as a possible D gene (7 bases). The CDR3 covers 17 residues. V lost 1 base and J 1 base, leaving 14 bases between the germline ends. The germline V gene has CDR1 SGDLS and CDR2 YYNGEE. CDR3 nucleotides: TGTGCCAGCAGCGTACTAGGGGGGGGCCGGAACACCGGGGAGCTGTTTTTT. It is translated as CASSVLGGGRNTGELFF.

J is TRBJ2-1 and V is TRBV7-8, with 7 positions matching TRBD2. Germline CDR1 SGHVS, CDR2 FQNEAQ. The CDR3 is 15 residues long. The ends lost 1 base at V and 5 bases at J; junction bases unmatched: 5. The CDR3 region has the DNA TGTGCCAGCAGCTTAGGAGCGGGGCTAAACAATGAGCAGTTCTTC. The encoded protein is CASSLGAGLNNEQFF.

This clonotype was observed many times. The chain joins TRBV5-1 to TRBJ2-7; 10 nucleotides agree with TRBD1. This CDR3 comprises 14 residues. Trimming cost V 4 bases and J 4 bases; bases outside gene matches: 5. Germline lookup yields CDR1 SGHRS and CDR2 YFSETQ. The CDR3 nucleotides are TGCGCCAGCAGCAGGACAGGGGGAAAGTACGAGCAGTACTTC. Protein: CASSRTGGKYEQYF.

This clonotype has just a few counts. The V and J genes are TRBV24-1 and TRBJ1-2; 8 bases are shared with TRBD1. Trimming cost V 7 bases and J 9 bases; bases outside gene matches: 9. The germline CDR1 and CDR2 sequences are KGHDR and SFDVKD. This CDR3 is built from 13 residues. For the CDR3, the DNA is TGTGCCACCAGCGAGAGGACAGGGTATAGCTACACCTTC. This sequence encodes CATSERTGYSYTF.

This clonotype was seen a few times. The genes are TRBV14 and TRBJ1-1; the D gene is possibly TRBD1 (5 bases). CDR3 length equals 16 residues. CDR1 is SGHDN and CDR2 is FVKESK in the germline V gene. Trimming left V 3 bases short and J 1 base short, with 15 bases between. Here the CDR3 DNA reads TGTGCCAGCAGCCAGGAGTTCGCAGGGCCGAACACTGAAGCTTTCTTT. It is translated as CASSQEFAGPNTEAFF. The whole variable domain, remainder taken from reference TRBV14 and TRBJ1-1, is EAGVTQFPSHSVIEKGQTVTLRCDPISGHDNLYWYRRVMGKEIKFLLHFVKESKQDESGMPNNRFLAERTGGTYSTLKVQPAELEDSGVYFCASSQEFAGPNTEAFFGQGTRLTVV.

The sample holds many counts of this clonotype. V is TRBV7-9 and J is TRBJ2-2, with 7 nucleotides matching TRBD1. V was clipped by 5 bases and J by 5 bases; unmatched bases: 11. CDR1 and CDR2 from the germline V gene are SEHNR and FQNEAQ (reference sequence). This CDR3 spans 16 amino acids. CDR3 in amino acids: CASSTSDRESTGELFF. CDR3 sequence (DNA): TGTGCCAGCAGCACCTCAGACAGGGAGAGTACCGGGGAGCTGTTTTTT.

This clonotype was detected a few times. The rearrangement links TRBV5-4 to TRBJ2-1; 11 bases line up with TRBD2. Germline V CDR1 and CDR2: SGHNT, YYREEE (reference sequence). V lost 2 bases and J lost 10; bases outside the gene matches: 8. There are 15 residues in the CDR3. CDR3 DNA: TGTGCCAGCAGCTTAGCGACTAGCGGGGCCCTGGAGCAGTTCTTC. Encoded protein: CASSLATSGALEQFF.

The table lists this clonotype with many counts. The chain joins TRBV5-1 to TRBJ2-7, with 8 bases identical to TRBD2. CDR3 length: 15 residues. V dropped 4 bases and J dropped 3; count of bases not matched to a gene: 9. CDR1 and CDR2 (germline): SGHRS, YFSETQ. CDR3 sequence reads: CASSPGGAFIYEQYF. The CDR3 DNA reads TGCGCCAGCAGCCCCGGGGGGGCGTTTATCTACGAGCAGTACTTC.